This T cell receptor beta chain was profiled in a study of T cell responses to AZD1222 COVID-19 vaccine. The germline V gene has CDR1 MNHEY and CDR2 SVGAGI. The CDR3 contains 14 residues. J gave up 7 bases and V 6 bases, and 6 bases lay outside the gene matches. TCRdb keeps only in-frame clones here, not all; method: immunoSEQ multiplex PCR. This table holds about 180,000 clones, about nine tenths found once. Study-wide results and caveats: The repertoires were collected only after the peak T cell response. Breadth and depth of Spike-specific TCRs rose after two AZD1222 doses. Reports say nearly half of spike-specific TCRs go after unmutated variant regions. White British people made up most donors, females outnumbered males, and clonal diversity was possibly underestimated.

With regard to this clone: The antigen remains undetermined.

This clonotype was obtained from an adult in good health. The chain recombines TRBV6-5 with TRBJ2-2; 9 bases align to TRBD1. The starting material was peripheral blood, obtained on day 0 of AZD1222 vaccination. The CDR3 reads CASRQQGAIGELFF. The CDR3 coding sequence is TGTGCCAGCAGACAACAGGGGGCTATCGGGGAGCTGTTTTTT.